This T cell receptor (beta chain) was captured in a study of low-dose radiotherapy and immunotherapy resistance in tumors. For the study at large: Cohort 1 got 0.5 Gy per fraction every 2 weeks, 6.5 Gy in total.

The CDR3 has 12 residues. CDR1 is ENHRY and CDR2 is SYGVKD in the germline V gene. The ends were cut back, 9 bases at V and 1 base at J, with 10 bases in the middle. Priming of first-strand cDNA relied on TRAV- and TRBV-specific primers (covering alpha and beta chains). Both a constant-region primer and a V-primer adapter served to amplify TCRs across 20 PCR cycles. It was by in vitro transcription that isolated mRNA was amplified. TCRdb processed the reads anew with MiXCR; each CDR3 protein has one entry. The sample carries approximately 84,000 distinct CDR3 sequences, roughly a sixth recorded once. Time point described: before trial treatment. This clonotype was recorded many times.

This clonotype was sampled from a male donor with prostate cancer. The sequencing here drew on PBMCs, taken before treatment. The V and J genes are TRBV10-3 and TRBJ2-7; no clear D gene. CDR3 sequence reads: CAIGDSSYEQYF. For the CDR3, the DNA is TGTGCCATTGGAGACTCATCCTACGAGCAGTACTTC.